The 5 T cell receptor beta chains presented below share a single source sample, sequenced in a study of blood T cell repertoires in COVID-19. Repertoires were generated with immunoSEQ multiplex PCR, while TCRdb's copy carries only in-frame clones and drops some. The repertoire has over 200,000 clones, around 83% of them found once; the top ten carry roughly 8.2%. The material sequenced was peripheral blood. The source of these receptors is a woman in her 50s with acute or convalescent COVID-19.

The chain combines TRBV28 with TRBJ2-3, with 10 bases identical to TRBD2. V gave up 5 bases and J gave up 2 bases; unmatched junction bases: 10. Germline CDR1 is MDHEN and CDR2 is SYDVKM. This CDR3 is 17 amino acids long. The DNA for the CDR3 is TGTGCCAGCAGTCCACCCACTAGCGGGGATACCACAGATACGCAGTATTTT. It codes for CASSPPTSGDTTDTQYF.

Here the CDR3 reads CASSLSLKDYEQYF. The CDR3 bases are TGTGCCAGCAGCTTATCTCTAAAAGACTACGAGCAGTACTTC. This chain joins TRBV7-9 and TRBJ2-7; D gene unclear. This CDR3 has 14 amino acids. Germline V lookup: CDR1 SEHNR, CDR2 FQNEAQ (reference sequence). With 2 bases removed from V and 3 bases from J, the gap between germline ends came to 11 bases. Filled out from reference TRBV7-9 and TRBJ2-7, the complete variable domain reads DTGVSQNPRHKITKRGQNVTFRCDPISEHNRLYWYRQTLGQGPEFLTYFQNEAQLEKSRLLSDRFSAERPKGSFSTLEIQRTEQGDSAMYLCASSLSLKDYEQYFGPGTRLTVT.

The chain couples TRBV4-2 to TRBJ2-3; D may be TRBD2 (5 bases). Per the germline V gene, CDR1 is LGHNA and CDR2 is YNFKEQ. The CDR3 runs 18 residues. Trimming took 1 base from V and 6 from J, leaving 23 bases between them. The CDR3 DNA is TGTGCCAGCAGCCAAGCTCTCAACTCAGAGGGCCCGGGGGATACGCAGTATTTT. Its protein product is CASSQALNSEGPGDTQYF.

The chain combines TRBV28 with TRBJ2-3, with 10 bases that match TRBD2. The CDR3 sequence is 18 residues long. Germline V lookup: CDR1 MDHEN, CDR2 SYDVKM. Trimming cost V 3 bases and J 0 bases; bases outside gene matches: 9. DNA of the CDR3: TGTGCCAGCAGTTTTGGGGGGCATAGCGGGAGGAGCACAGATACGCAGTATTTT. This translates into CASSFGGHSGRSTDTQYF.

The V gene is TRBV6-4, the J gene TRBJ1-1; possible D gene TRBD1, 5 bases. The CDR3 extends over 14 amino acids. Trimming shortened V by 5 bases and J by 5 bases, and 15 bases separated the two germline ends. CDR1 and CDR2 (germline): MRHNA, SNTAGT. The CDR3 is CASSRESGGTEAFF. The CDR3 DNA follows: TGTGCCAGCAGTCGAGAGTCCGGGGGAACTGAAGCTTTCTTT.